This passage covers 29 T cell receptor beta chains from one sample sequenced in a study of cytomegalovirus exposure and HLA in healthy donors. 60 Vbeta and 13 Jbeta primers were used in PCR. Profiling relied on immunoSEQ multiplex PCR, and the TCRdb table lists in-frame clones only, not all of them. The sample includes around 190,000 clones, more than 75% of them seen just once. The specimen sequenced was PBMCs. Source of these receptors: a man between 40 and 49 years old in good health and CMV-seropositive.

This clone was found once. This chain joins TRBV7-9 and TRBJ2-1, with 8 bases that match TRBD2. This CDR3 has 16 residues. Germline V gene sequence: CDR1 SEHNR, CDR2 FQNEAQ (reference sequence). With 1 base clipped from V and 9 bases from J, the junction kept 11 bases outside the gene matches. The chain's CDR3 is CASSLGTGGAIREQFF. The CDR3 DNA follows: TGTGCCAGCAGCTTAGGGACGGGGGGGGCCATTCGTGAGCAGTTCTTC.

This CDR3 reads CASSVDVGGVNTEAFF. Written as DNA, the CDR3 is TGTGCCAGCAGTGTGGACGTGGGGGGAGTGAACACTGAAGCTTTCTTT. The V call is TRBV6-1, the J call TRBJ1-1; tentative D call: TRBD1 (5 bases). The V gene lost 4 bases and the J gene lost 0 bases, with 15 bases spanning the gap. Germline V lookup: CDR1 MNHNS, CDR2 SASEGT. There are 16 residues in the CDR3.

Turning to this clone: The sample contains more than one DNA sequence encoding this CDR3. V and J are TRBV27 and TRBJ1-1; D not certain. The CDR3 extends over 13 amino acids. CDR1 and CDR2 from the germline V gene are MNHEY and SMNVEV (reference sequence). V gave up 5 bases and J gave up 1 base, with 8 bases separating them. Here the CDR3 reads CASSLDWNTEAFF. The DNA of the CDR3 is TGTGCCAGCAGTCTCGACTGGAACACTGAAGCTTTCTTT.

The J gene is TRBJ1-6, the V gene TRBV7-9, with 10 bases lining up with TRBD1. The CDR3 extends over 14 amino acids. After removal of 5 bases from V and 8 bases from J, the junction contained 3 bases not matched to a gene. Germline CDR1 SEHNR, CDR2 FQNEAQ (reference sequence). CDR3 amino acids: CASSQGQGYSPLHF. The CDR3, as DNA: TGTGCCAGCAGCCAGGGACAGGGGTATTCACCCCTCCACTTT.

This clone was counted only a few times. The V gene is TRBV6-1, the J gene TRBJ1-1; D unclear. Germline lookup yields CDR1 MNHNS and CDR2 SASEGT. The CDR3 has 15 residues. V dropped 6 bases and J dropped 3 bases, with 17 bases sitting between them. The CDR3 is CASREPGRRDTEAFF. CDR3 bases: TGTGCCAGCAGGGAACCGGGAAGGCGAGACACTGAAGCTTTCTTT.

The rearrangement joins TRBV7-6 to TRBJ2-2; 7 positions agree with TRBD1. V was pared by 5 bases and J by 6 bases, with 9 bases of the junction left unmatched. CDR3 length equals 15 residues. Germline V gives CDR1 SGHVS, CDR2 FNYEAQ. DNA for the CDR3: TGTGCCAGCAGCAAGACAGGGAACGGTGCCGGGGAGCTGTTTTTT. Translated: CASSKTGNGAGELFF. Full variable domain (missing parts from reference TRBV7-6 and TRBJ2-2): GAGVSQSPRYKVTKRGQDVALRCDPISGHVSLYWYRQALGQGPEFLTYFNYEAQQDKSGLPNDRFSAERPEGSISTLTIQRTEQRDSAMYRCASSKTGNGAGELFFGEGSRLTVL.

This clone was recorded once. This chain links TRBV30 with TRBJ2-7; unclear D gene. Per the germline V gene, CDR1 is GTSNPN and CDR2 is SVGIG (reference sequence). V was trimmed by 5 bases and J by 2 bases, leaving 13 bases between them. The CDR3 sequence is 13 residues long. CDR3 in amino acids: CAWGPPVTYEQYF. The DNA for the CDR3 is TGTGCCTGGGGGCCGCCGGTTACCTACGAGCAGTACTTC.

The chain recombines TRBV19 with TRBJ1-2; TRBD1 matches 7 bases. Germline assignment: CDR1 LNHDA and CDR2 SQIVND (reference sequence). The V segment lost 5 bases and the J segment 3 bases; nucleotides outside the gene matches: 6. The CDR3 is made up of 14 amino acids. CDR3 sequence: CASSDDRAYYGYTF. For the CDR3, the DNA is TGTGCCAGTAGTGATGACAGGGCGTACTATGGCTACACCTTC.

This clone was observed a single time. This chain joins TRBV6-1 and TRBJ1-1; 10 positions agree with TRBD1. The trim removed 4 bases at V and 8 bases at J, leaving 10 bases unmatched. CDR3 length equals 15 residues. The germline V gene encodes CDR1 MNHNS and CDR2 SASEGT. DNA of the CDR3: TGTGCCAGCAGTGCGACAGGGGGCGGGCTGGACGAAGCTTTCTTT. It specifies CASSATGGGLDEAFF.

The chain joins TRBV28 to TRBJ2-1, with 10 bases identical to TRBD2. J lost 6 bases, V lost 6 bases, and 8 bases had no gene match. From germline, CDR1 is MDHEN and CDR2 SYDVKM. The CDR3 covers 15 residues. The CDR3 bases are TGTGCCAGCAGCTCAAGCGGGAGGGCCCTCAATGAGCAGTTCTTC. This translates into CASSSSGRALNEQFF.

This clone occurred once. The CDR3 sequence: CASSPWAGGYGYTF. The DNA of the CDR3 is TGTGCCAGCAGCCCCTGGGCAGGGGGGTATGGCTACACCTTC. The chain recombines TRBV7-3 with TRBJ1-2, with 7 bases lining up with TRBD1. V lost 5 bases and J lost 5; bases outside the gene matches: 8. The V gene's germline CDR1 is SGHTA and CDR2 FQGTGA. This CDR3 spans 14 amino acids.

The CDR3 sequence: CASSQGGGAGSGANVLTF. The CDR3 DNA sequence: TGTGCCAGCAGCCAAGGAGGGGGGGCCGGGTCTGGGGCCAACGTCCTGACTTTC. This rearrangement joins TRBV4-2 to TRBJ2-6; possible D gene TRBD2, 7 bases. The CDR3 is 18 amino acids. V dropped 1 base and J dropped 1 base, with 14 bases sitting between them. Germline V gene lookup returns CDR1 LGHNA and CDR2 YNFKEQ.

The chain has TRBV5-1 and TRBJ2-7, with 10 bases matching TRBD2. CDR1 and CDR2 (germline): SGHRS, YFSETQ. J lost 5 bases, V lost 1 base, and 9 bases had no gene match. The CDR3 has 16 residues. The CDR3 DNA reads TGCGCCAGCAGCTTGATGCTAGCGGGGGACATGGACGAGCAGTACTTC. It encodes CASSLMLAGDMDEQYF.

The chain has TRBV28 and TRBJ2-7, with D maybe TRBD1 (6 bases). The germline CDR1 and CDR2 sequences are MDHEN and SYDVKM. V lost 5 bases, J lost 3 bases, and 17 bases lay in between. The CDR3 length is 15 residues. The CDR3 here is CASSLQDEQGYEQYF. In DNA form, the CDR3 reads TGTGCCAGCAGTCTACAGGACGAACAGGGCTACGAGCAGTACTTC.

The rearrangement joins TRBV6-4 to TRBJ2-1; TRBD2 matches 7 bases. The CDR3 is 13 amino acids. Germline assignment: CDR1 MRHNA and CDR2 SNTAGT. J lost 10 bases, V lost 6 bases, and 9 bases had no gene match. The CDR3 sequence: CASRGASGEEQFF. CDR3 nucleotide sequence: TGTGCCAGCAGAGGGGCTAGCGGAGAGGAGCAGTTCTTC.

The genes are TRBV7-8 and TRBJ2-1; D unresolved. The CDR3 consists of 16 residues. The V gene lost 5 bases and the J gene lost 0 bases, with 14 bases spanning the gap. The germline gives CDR1 SGHVS, CDR2 FQNEAQ. CDR3 bases: TGTGCCAGCAGCCCTAAGACTGGAAGCTCCTACAATGAGCAGTTCTTC. It translates to CASSPKTGSSYNEQFF.

The gene calls are TRBV7-8 and TRBJ1-1; 9 bases fit TRBD1. The germline V gene has CDR1 SGHVS and CDR2 FQNEAQ. V dropped 5 bases and J dropped 4; count of bases not matched to a gene: 5. The CDR3 sequence is 14 residues long. In nucleotides, the CDR3 is TGTGCCAGCAGCACACAGGGGGCGGGCACTGAAGCTTTCTTT. This codes for CASSTQGAGTEAFF. Filled out from reference TRBV7-8 and TRBJ1-1, the complete variable domain reads GAGVSQSPRYKVAKRGQDVALRCDPISGHVSLFWYQQALGQGPEFLTYFQNEAQLDKSGLPSDRFFAERPEGSVSTLKIQRTQQEDSAVYLCASSTQGAGTEAFFGQGTRLTVV.

The V gene is TRBV6-5, the J gene TRBJ2-3; D is possibly TRBD2 (5 bases). This CDR3 comprises 15 residues. Trimming stripped 3 bases from V and 2 bases from J, with 12 bases between. Germline values: CDR1 MNHEY, CDR2 SVGAGI. In nucleotides, the CDR3 is TGTGCCAGCAGTTATTCGGGAACTCTCACAGATACGCAGTATTTT. Its protein product is CASSYSGTLTDTQYF.

Here the CDR3 DNA reads TGTGCCAGCTCGGGGGGCGAAAGCAATTCACCCCTCCACTTT. Its translation is CASSGGESNSPLHF. The gene calls are TRBV6-5 and TRBJ1-6; D perhaps matches TRBD1 (6 bases). Germline values: CDR1 MNHEY, CDR2 SVGAGI. Deletions cut 8 bases from V and 7 bases from J, with 15 bases between. The CDR3 is 14 residues long.

The J gene is TRBJ1-1, the V gene TRBV7-9, with 7 positions matching TRBD1. CDR3 length: 14 amino acids. Germline-derived CDR1 and CDR2 are SEHNR and FQNEAQ (reference sequence). V shed 5 bases and J 1 base; nucleotides not matched to a gene: 4. The CDR3 here is CASSPQGGNTEAFF. The CDR3 coding sequence is TGTGCCAGCAGCCCGCAGGGGGGGAACACTGAAGCTTTCTTT.

The rearrangement uses TRBV13 and TRBJ1-3, with D possibly being TRBD1 (5 bases). This CDR3 is built from 14 residues. The germline V gene encodes CDR1 PRHDT and CDR2 FYEKMQ (reference sequence). V gave up 3 bases and J gave up 0 bases, with 6 bases separating them. The CDR3 loop reads CASSFRVSGNTIYF. In nucleotides, the CDR3 is TGTGCCAGCAGCTTCAGGGTCTCTGGAAACACCATATATTTT.

This chain uses TRBV27 with TRBJ2-7; TRBD1 matches 10 bases. The CDR3 runs 15 residues. From germline, CDR1 is MNHEY and CDR2 SMNVEV (reference sequence). V gave up 6 bases and J gave up 2 bases; unmatched junction bases: 7. DNA of the CDR3: TGTGCCAGCAGGGCTACGGGACAGGGGCCCTACGAGCAGTACTTC. Protein product: CASRATGQGPYEQYF.

CDR3 bases: TGCAGTGCTAGAGCAGGGAATGGCTACACCTTC. This codes for CSARAGNGYTF. The V call is TRBV20-1, the J call TRBJ1-2; D is possibly TRBD1 (5 bases). Looked up from germline, CDR1 is DFQATT and CDR2 is SNEGSKA (reference sequence). The CDR3 is made up of 11 amino acids. The germline V and J ends were trimmed by 1 base and 6 bases, with 6 bases remaining between them.

This clone was recorded once. DNA for the CDR3: TGTGCCAGCAGCTCGGGACAGGAGCTATTCTCTGGAAACACCATATATTTT. Translation gives CASSSGQELFSGNTIYF. The V and J genes are TRBV28 and TRBJ1-3, with 8 bases matching TRBD1. The CDR3 sequence is 17 residues long. Per the germline V gene, CDR1 is MDHEN and CDR2 is SYDVKM. Trimming at V came to 6 bases and at J to 0 bases, leaving 10 bases not matched to a gene. Looking up the rest from reference TRBV28 and TRBJ1-3 gives the full variable domain: DVKVTQSSRYLVKRTGEKVFLECVQDMDHENMFWYRQDPGLGLRLIYFSYDVKMKEKGDIPEGYSVSREKKERFSLILESASTNQTSMYLCASSSGQELFSGNTIYFGEGSWLTVV.

The chain couples TRBV6-1 to TRBJ1-5; D unresolved. Germline lookup yields CDR1 MNHNS and CDR2 SASEGT. The CDR3 has 14 residues. The germline V and J ends were trimmed by 4 bases and 3 bases, with 10 bases remaining between them. The CDR3 DNA reads TGTGCCAGCAGTGTATTCAGATTCAATCAGCCCCAGCATTTT. It specifies CASSVFRFNQPQHF.

This clone was seen just once. This chain uses TRBV6-1 with TRBJ1-2; D unclear. Germline V gives CDR1 MNHNS, CDR2 SASEGT. This CDR3 has 13 residues. The germline V and J ends were trimmed by 1 base and 10 bases, with 13 bases remaining between them. The CDR3 nucleotides read TGTGCCAGCAGTGAAGGAATAATAGTCCTCTACACCTTC. It yields the protein CASSEGIIVLYTF.

The V call is TRBV2, the J call TRBJ1-1; TRBD1 agrees at 10 bases. CDR3 size: 13 residues. Germline CDR1 and CDR2: SNHLY and FYNNEI. J lost 7 bases, V lost 6 bases, and 5 bases had no gene match. Here the CDR3 reads CASRDRGEGEAFF. The CDR3 DNA reads as TGTGCCAGCAGGGACAGGGGGGAAGGTGAAGCTTTCTTT.

V gene TRBV5-6 combines with J gene TRBJ1-2; D unresolved. CDR3 size: 13 residues. Germline V lookup: CDR1 SGHDT, CDR2 YYEEEE. V was cut by 0 bases and J by 0 bases, with 3 bases left in between. The CDR3 here is CASSLGANYGYTF. DNA for the CDR3: TGTGCCAGCAGCTTGGGAGCTAACTATGGCTACACCTTC.

This clone was recorded only once. The rearrangement uses TRBV27 and TRBJ2-7; weak D call: TRBD1 (6 bases). Trimming shortened V by 6 bases and J by 1 base, and 13 bases separated the two germline ends. The CDR3 loop spans 14 amino acids. CDR1 and CDR2 from the germline V gene are MNHEY and SMNVEV (reference sequence). The CDR3 loop reads CASSLDQGSYEQYF. In DNA, the CDR3 is TGTGCCAGCAGCCTTGACCAGGGGTCCTACGAGCAGTACTTC.